This entry concerns a single TCR beta chain. Its target is unknown. Germline-derived CDR1 and CDR2 are SGHRS and YFSETQ. The CDR3 sequence is 16 residues long. J was trimmed by 4 bases and V by 3 bases; bases with no gene match: 11. This sample was included in a study of shared clonotypes between healthy human individuals. In the study overall: Each donor's CD8 memory used one plate, CD8 naive two, each CD4 subset three. Points from the study as a whole: Despite large depth, rarefaction showed incomplete sorted-subset sequencing. The four-donor shared clonotypes exceeded non-shared clonotypes in generation probability, with non-shared ones scoring lower.

Method: immunoSEQ multiplex PCR; TCRdb's copy keeps in-frame clones and lacks some. This table has around 2.5 million clones, 90% to 95% appearing once. V and J are TRBV5-1 and TRBJ1-1; the match to TRBD1 covers 8 bases. The clonotype originates from a man between 18 and 35 years old in good health. Some clones in this sample may be carry-over from other donors' samples. Sequenced input: naive CD4+ T cells from PBMCs. Subset in this sample: CD45RA+ positively selected. The DNA for the CDR3 is TGCGCCAGCAGCTGGAGACAGGGGCTGGGAGTCACTGAAGCTTTCTTT. Residues: CASSWRQGLGVTEAFF.